The 26 T cell receptor beta chains given below trace back to one sample, sequenced in a study of T cell changes during pregnancy in multiple sclerosis. Measured with immunoSEQ multiplex PCR; TCRdb has only the in-frame clones, and not every one. The top ten hold approximately 0.63% of the sample, which has around 70,000 clones, 94% seen once. Sequencing used peripheral blood, obtained in the third trimester of pregnancy. These receptor sequences come from a female donor with multiple sclerosis, enrolled in a pregnancy study.

The V call is TRBV4-1, the J call TRBJ1-2, with 8 bases lining up with TRBD1. The CDR3 has 16 residues. V lost 0 bases and J lost 8; bases outside the gene matches: 11. Germline loops: CDR1 MGHRA, CDR2 YSYEKL. The CDR3 DNA follows: TGCGCCAGCAGCCAAGATTTCCGGCAGGGGGCTTGGGGCTACACCTTC. Residues: CASSQDFRQGAWGYTF.

This chain connects TRBV15 to TRBJ2-7, with D tentatively TRBD1 (6 bases). V was shortened by 0 bases and J by 5 bases, with 17 bases between the two germline ends. This CDR3 region has 16 residues. Germline CDR1 and CDR2: LNHNV and YYDKDF (reference sequence). CDR3 amino acids: CATSRDQGWVAHEQYF. The CDR3 DNA reads TGTGCCACCAGCAGAGATCAGGGGTGGGTGGCCCACGAGCAGTACTTC.

The gene calls are TRBV11-2 and TRBJ2-5, with D unclear. Germline CDR1 and CDR2: SGHAT and FQNNGV. The CDR3 loop spans 14 amino acids. The germline V and J ends were trimmed by 3 bases and 2 bases, with 10 bases remaining between them. The CDR3 DNA follows: TGTGCCAGCAGCTTTCACGGTTGGCAAGAGACCCAGTACTTC. Translated: CASSFHGWQETQYF.

The chain links TRBV7-6 to TRBJ2-5; 12 nucleotides align to TRBD2. The CDR3 covers 15 residues. Germline V gene sequence: CDR1 SGHVS, CDR2 FNYEAQ. Unmatched junction bases numbered 1, after V lost 4 bases and J lost 1 base. The CDR3 sequence: CASSSTSGGQETQYF. The DNA for the CDR3 is TGTGCCAGCAGCTCGACTAGCGGGGGCCAAGAGACCCAGTACTTC.

J is TRBJ2-5 and V is TRBV5-1; TRBD2 matches at 13 bases. Per germline, CDR1 SGHRS and CDR2 YFSETQ. With V trimmed by 0 bases and J by 1 base, 3 bases remained unmatched. CDR3 length: 17 residues. The CDR3 sequence: CASSLGRTSGGQETQYF. As DNA, the CDR3 is TGCGCCAGCAGCTTGGGGAGGACTAGCGGGGGCCAAGAGACCCAGTACTTC.

This rearrangement joins TRBV2 to TRBJ2-2, with TRBD2 identical over 8 bases. Germline values: CDR1 SNHLY, CDR2 FYNNEI. V lost 8 bases, J lost 4 bases, and 6 bases stayed unmatched. CDR3 length: 14 amino acids. The CDR3 nucleotides are TGTGCCAGCTCGGGACTAGACCCCACCGGGGAGCTGTTTTTT. Amino acid sequence: CASSGLDPTGELFF.

V gene TRBV9 combines with J gene TRBJ2-5, with D perhaps matching TRBD2 (6 bases). The CDR3 length is 13 residues. Germline V CDR1 and CDR2: SGDLS, YYNGEE. V gave up 0 bases and J gave up 5 bases, with 8 bases separating them. The CDR3 bases are TGTGCCAGCAGCGTAGCGGGGGAGGAGACCCAGTACTTC. Translation: CASSVAGEETQYF. Supplemented by reference TRBV9 and TRBJ2-5, the full variable domain reads DSGVTQTPKHLITATGQRVTLRCSPRSGDLSVYWYQQSLDQGLQFLIQYYNGEERAKGNILERFSAQQFPDLHSELNLSSLELGDSALYFCASSVAGEETQYFGPGTRLLVL.

The chain uses TRBV7-9 and TRBJ2-1; possible D gene TRBD2, 7 bases. The V end was cut by 5 bases, the J end by 6 bases, with 17 bases between. The CDR3 runs 15 residues. CDR1 is SEHNR, CDR2 FQNEAQ, per germline (reference sequence). As DNA, the CDR3 is TGTGCCAGCAGCCTCTCGGGGGGCGAGCCCAATGAGCAGTTCTTC. It codes for CASSLSGGEPNEQFF.

This clone was seen just once. The chain couples TRBV5-4 to TRBJ2-5, with 11 bases matching TRBD2. The junction had 13 bases not matched to a gene; V was cut back by 3 bases and J by 9 bases. There are 16 residues in the CDR3. The germline V gene has CDR1 SGHNT and CDR2 YYREEE (reference sequence). CDR3 bases: TGTGCCAGCAGCTGGGGACTAGCGGACCTCATGGCGTCCCAGTACTTC. Encoded protein: CASSWGLADLMASQYF.

This clone showed up just once. This chain links TRBV5-6 with TRBJ1-6; 7 bases fit TRBD1. From germline, CDR1 is SGHDT and CDR2 YYEEEE. Trimming took 1 base from V and 10 from J; bases not matched to a gene: 5. There are 14 residues in the CDR3. The CDR3 DNA reads TGTGCCAGCAGCTTGAACAGGGGATGGTCACCCCTCCACTTT. Translation gives CASSLNRGWSPLHF.

The chain recombines TRBV6-1 with TRBJ1-2; TRBD1 aligns across 7 bases. The CDR3 length is 14 residues. CDR1 is MNHNS and CDR2 is SASEGT in the germline V gene. Germline trimming cut 3 bases from V and 3 bases from J; bases unmatched to any gene: 4. The CDR3, as DNA: TGTGCCAGCAGTGAGCGGCAGGGGGACTATGGCTACACCTTC. Protein product: CASSERQGDYGYTF.

This clone was seen a single time. This chain's CDR3 is CASGHDRDTEAFF. CDR3 nucleotides: TGTGCCAGCGGCCACGACAGAGACACTGAAGCTTTCTTT. The V call is TRBV18, the J call TRBJ1-1; possibly TRBD1 for D (5 bases). This CDR3 is built from 13 residues. Per the germline V gene, CDR1 is KGHSH and CDR2 is LQKENI. The ends were cut back, 8 bases at V and 3 bases at J, with 13 bases in the middle.

The CDR3 DNA follows: TGCAGCGTTGAGGCTGGGGGACAGGGGTACGAGCAGTACTTC. As protein: CSVEAGGQGYEQYF. This sequence joins TRBV29-1 and TRBJ2-7, with 10 bases that match TRBD1. Germline values: CDR1 SQVTM, CDR2 ANQGSEA. Unmatched junction bases numbered 6, after V lost 3 bases and J lost 4 bases. This CDR3 has 14 residues.

V gene TRBV29-1 combines with J gene TRBJ2-7; TRBD1 agrees at 8 bases. The CDR3 is 13 amino acids. Germline V CDR1 and CDR2: SQVTM, ANQGSEA. V trimming: 5 bases; J trimming: 6 bases; junction bases outside the gene matches: 9. The CDR3 bases are TGCAGCGTTCGGACAGGGCAAGTATCCGAGCAGTACTTC. Translated: CSVRTGQVSEQYF.

The rearrangement uses TRBV19 and TRBJ1-1; D is perhaps TRBD1 (6 bases). Germline loops: CDR1 LNHDA, CDR2 SQIVND (reference sequence). The CDR3 sequence is 15 residues long. Trimming shortened V by 2 bases and J by 5 bases, and 15 bases separated the two germline ends. The CDR3 bases are TGTGCCAGTAGTATAACTGGGGGCGTAGGAACTGAAGCTTTCTTT. It is translated as CASSITGGVGTEAFF.

This clone has only a few counts. The chain joins TRBV6-1 to TRBJ1-6; weak D call: TRBD1 (6 bases). Germline CDR1 reads MNHNS; CDR2 reads SASEGT. V lost 5 bases and J 7 bases, leaving 12 bases between the germline ends. This CDR3 is built from 14 residues. The CDR3 protein is CASSIRDKNSPLHF. CDR3 DNA sequence: TGTGCCAGCAGTATCCGGGACAAGAATTCACCCCTCCACTTT.

As DNA, the CDR3 is TGCGCCAGCAGTGAGTCGACTCGTTTGATCTTGGCTGCCGGGGAGCTGTTTTTT. It codes for CASSESTRLILAAGELFF. The V and J genes are TRBV10-2 and TRBJ2-2; no reliable D call. The germline gives CDR1 WSHSY, CDR2 SAAADI. Trimming pared 0 bases from V and 6 bases from J, leaving 20 bases between. This CDR3 region has 18 residues.

The chain has TRBV13 and TRBJ2-7; D unresolved. V gave up 2 bases and J gave up 2 bases, with 7 bases separating them. CDR3 length: 13 residues. From germline, CDR1 is PRHDT and CDR2 FYEKMQ (reference sequence). The CDR3 reads CASSLTRAYEQYF. In DNA, the CDR3 is TGTGCCAGCAGCTTAACCCGCGCCTACGAGCAGTACTTC.

Details on this clone: The final CDR3 position lacks the conserved phenylalanine or tryptophan, pointing to a likely read error. No DNA is shown, since the ends of the CDR3 on it are uncertain; the CDR3 is the one TCRdb lists. V gene TRBV5-4 combines with J gene TRBJ1-2; TRBD1 is taken as the D call from the table, unchecked against the DNA. Germline V gene lookup returns CDR1 SGHNT and CDR2 YYREEE (reference sequence). Inclusive of both ends, the CDR3 amounts to 12 amino acids. The CDR3 protein is CASSSLGQGFSV.

This clone was seen just once. The chain uses TRBV2 and TRBJ2-3; the D gene is possibly TRBD2 (6 bases). Germline V lookup: CDR1 SNHLY, CDR2 FYNNEI. The V gene lost 4 bases and the J gene lost 0 bases, with 17 bases spanning the gap. The CDR3 sequence is 17 residues long. In nucleotides, the CDR3 is TGTGCCAGCAGTGGGGGGACTTTGCCAACAAGCACAGATACGCAGTATTTT. Its translation is CASSGGTLPTSTDTQYF.

V usage is TRBV7-6 and J usage is TRBJ1-5, with TRBD1 identical over 7 bases. CDR1 and CDR2 (germline): SGHVS, FNYEAQ. V gave up 1 base and J gave up 2 bases; unmatched junction bases: 11. The CDR3 is 18 residues long. CDR3 nucleotide sequence: TGTGCCAGCAGCTTAGGCCAAGGGGGCGCCGGTGGCAATCAGCCCCAGCATTTT. Its translation is CASSLGQGGAGGNQPQHF. The full variable domain, completed using reference TRBV7-6 and TRBJ1-5, is GAGVSQSPRYKVTKRGQDVALRCDPISGHVSLYWYRQALGQGPEFLTYFNYEAQQDKSGLPNDRFSAERPEGSISTLTIQRTEQRDSAMYRCASSLGQGGAGGNQPQHFGDGTRLSIL.

A note on this clone: The junction differs from germline at one of its ends, possibly a read error. The V and J genes are TRBV7-7 and TRBJ2-1, with 10 bases lining up with TRBD1. Germline values: CDR1 SSHAT, CDR2 FNYEAQ (reference sequence). The CDR3 has 15 residues. The CDR3, as DNA: TGTGCTAGCAGCCCGGACAGGGGGGCCCGAAGTGAGCAGTTCTTC. Translation: CASSPDRGARSEQFF.

The J gene is TRBJ1-1, the V gene TRBV11-3; D is uncertain. This CDR3 has 13 amino acids. The germline gives CDR1 SGHNT, CDR2 YENEEA. Trimming left V 1 base short and J 3 bases short, with 6 bases between. Written as DNA, the CDR3 is TGTGCCAGCAGCTTAGGAGTTCACACTGAAGCTTTCTTT. Residues: CASSLGVHTEAFF.

This chain uses TRBV7-2 with TRBJ1-2; D not resolved. Trimming shortened V by 4 bases and J by 1 base, and 16 bases separated the two germline ends. From germline, CDR1 is SGHTA and CDR2 FQGNSA. The CDR3 runs to 16 residues. DNA of the CDR3: TGTGCCAGCAGCTCCCCCCTCGCGGCTTTTAACTATGGCTACACCTTC. Protein: CASSSPLAAFNYGYTF.

This chain connects TRBV9 to TRBJ1-2; 7 bases are shared with TRBD1. The J segment lost 4 bases and the V segment lost 0 bases, leaving 6 bases of the junction unmatched. In germline, CDR1 is SGDLS, CDR2 YYNGEE. The CDR3 consists of 15 residues. The DNA for the CDR3 is TGTGCCAGCAGCGTAGGCGGGACAGCCTCCTATGGCTACACCTTC. Residues: CASSVGGTASYGYTF.

This clone was counted only a few times. The chain recombines TRBV4-2 with TRBJ2-7; tentatively, D is TRBD2 (6 bases). The CDR3 consists of 15 residues. Trimming left V 4 bases short and J 2 bases short, with 15 bases between. Per germline, CDR1 LGHNA and CDR2 YNFKEQ. The CDR3 protein is CASSLATGVAYEQYF. The CDR3 nucleotides are TGTGCCAGCAGCCTGGCCACGGGAGTTGCCTACGAGCAGTACTTC.